Reported below is one T cell receptor (beta chain). Antigen specificity is unknown. This may come from a read error, since a much larger clone is one base off. The CDR3 totals 14 residues. Germline values: CDR1 ENHRY, CDR2 SYGVKD. Trimming took off 5 bases at V and 1 base at J, with 11 bases between the two ends. The source of the sample is a study of blood T cells in healthy people across ages. The study's findings and limits: In the absence of known donor CMV status, changes in expanded clonotypes were possibly confounded.

Each of the donors had approximately 10 milliliters of peripheral blood drawn into EDTA-treated Vacutainer tubes. A sample-barcoded 5' primer and a J-beta primer mix were used in a second PCR of roughly 6 to 12 cycles. Each cDNA molecule received a tag from a template-switch adaptor that had 12 random nucleotides. Via MiXCR, TCRdb re-called the 5' RACE reads, giving one row per CDR3 protein. This sample has about 590,000 distinct CDR3 sequences, with about 30% found just once. Material: blood. J is TRBJ1-1 and V is TRBV10-3, with D unresolved. This receptor was taken from a woman aged 80 or over in good health. CDR3 loop: CAISPQRENTEAFF. CDR3 in DNA: TGTGCCATCAGTCCACAGAGAGAGAACACTGAAGCTTTCTTT.